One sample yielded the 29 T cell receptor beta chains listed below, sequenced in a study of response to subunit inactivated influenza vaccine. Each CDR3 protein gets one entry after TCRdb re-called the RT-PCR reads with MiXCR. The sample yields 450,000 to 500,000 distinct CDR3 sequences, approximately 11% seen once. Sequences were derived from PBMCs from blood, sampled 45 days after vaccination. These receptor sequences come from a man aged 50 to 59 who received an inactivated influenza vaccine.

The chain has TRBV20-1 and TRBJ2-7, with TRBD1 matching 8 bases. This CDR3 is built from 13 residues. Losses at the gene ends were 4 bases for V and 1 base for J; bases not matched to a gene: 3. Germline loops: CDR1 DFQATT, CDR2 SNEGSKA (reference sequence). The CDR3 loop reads CSATDRGSYEQYF. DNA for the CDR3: TGCAGTGCTACCGACAGGGGTTCCTACGAGCAGTACTTC.

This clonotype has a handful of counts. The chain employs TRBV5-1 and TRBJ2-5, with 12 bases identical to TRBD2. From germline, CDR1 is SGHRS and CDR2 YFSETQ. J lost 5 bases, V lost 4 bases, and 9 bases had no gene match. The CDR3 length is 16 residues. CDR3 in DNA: TGCGCCAGCAGCCTACTAACTAGCGGGGGGCTGGAGACCCAGTACTTC. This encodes CASSLLTSGGLETQYF.

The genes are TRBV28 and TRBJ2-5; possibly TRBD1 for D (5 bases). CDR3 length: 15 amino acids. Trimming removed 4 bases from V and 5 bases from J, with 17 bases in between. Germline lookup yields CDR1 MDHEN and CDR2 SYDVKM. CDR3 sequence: CASSSPQGRAETQYF. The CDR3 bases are TGTGCCAGCAGTTCTCCCCAGGGCAGGGCGGAGACCCAGTACTTC.

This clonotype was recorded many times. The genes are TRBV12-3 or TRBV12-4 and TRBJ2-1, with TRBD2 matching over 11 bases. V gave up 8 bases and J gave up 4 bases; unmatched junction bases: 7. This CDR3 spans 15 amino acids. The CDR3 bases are TGTGCCAGCTTTAAGGGACTAGCGGATTACAATGAGCAGTTCTTC. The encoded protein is CASFKGLADYNEQFF.

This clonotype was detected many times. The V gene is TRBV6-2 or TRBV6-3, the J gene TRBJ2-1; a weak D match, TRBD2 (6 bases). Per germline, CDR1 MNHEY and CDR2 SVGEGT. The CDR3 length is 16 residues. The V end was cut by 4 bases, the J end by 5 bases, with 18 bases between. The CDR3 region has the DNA TGTGCCAGCAGTTCCCATGCGGGACTGGAAAACAATGAGCAGTTCTTC. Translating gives CASSSHAGLENNEQFF.

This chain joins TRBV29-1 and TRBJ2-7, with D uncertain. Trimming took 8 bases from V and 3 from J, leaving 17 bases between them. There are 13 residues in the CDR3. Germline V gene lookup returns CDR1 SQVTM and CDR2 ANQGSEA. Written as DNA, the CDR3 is TGCAGCCCACGGCCTGGGCACGGCTACGAGCAGTACTTC. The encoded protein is CSPRPGHGYEQYF.

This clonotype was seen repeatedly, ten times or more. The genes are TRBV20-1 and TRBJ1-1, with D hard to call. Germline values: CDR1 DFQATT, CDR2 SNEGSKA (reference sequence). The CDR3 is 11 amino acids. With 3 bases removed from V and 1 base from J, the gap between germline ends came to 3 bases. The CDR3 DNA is TGCAGTGCTAGGGGGAACACTGAAGCTTTCTTT. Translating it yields CSARGNTEAFF.

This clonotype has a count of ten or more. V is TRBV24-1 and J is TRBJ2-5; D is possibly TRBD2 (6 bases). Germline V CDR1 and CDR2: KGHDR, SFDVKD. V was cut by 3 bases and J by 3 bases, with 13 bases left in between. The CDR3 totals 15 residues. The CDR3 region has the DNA TGTGCCACCAGTGATGGAGGGGATGGGAAAGAGACCCAGTACTTC. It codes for CATSDGGDGKETQYF.

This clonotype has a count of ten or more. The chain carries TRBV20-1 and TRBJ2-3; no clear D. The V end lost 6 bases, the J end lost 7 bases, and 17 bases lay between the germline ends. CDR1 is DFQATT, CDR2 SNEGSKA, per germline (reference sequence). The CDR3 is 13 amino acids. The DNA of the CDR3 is TGCAGTGCGAAAACTCAACCCCCCCATACGCAGTATTTT. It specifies CSAKTQPPHTQYF.

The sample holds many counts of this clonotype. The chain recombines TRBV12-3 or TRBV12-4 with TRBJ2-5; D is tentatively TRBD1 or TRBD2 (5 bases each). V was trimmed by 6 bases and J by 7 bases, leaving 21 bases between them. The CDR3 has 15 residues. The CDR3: CASRVGGATQGTQYF. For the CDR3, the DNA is TGTGCCAGCAGAGTTGGGGGAGCCACTCAGGGGACCCAGTACTTC.

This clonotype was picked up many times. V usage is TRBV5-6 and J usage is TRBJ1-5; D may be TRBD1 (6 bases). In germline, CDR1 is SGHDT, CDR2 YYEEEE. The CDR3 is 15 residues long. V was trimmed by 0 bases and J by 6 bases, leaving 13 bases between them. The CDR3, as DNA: TGTGCCAGCAGCTTGGATGGAACAGGGCCTCAGCCCCAGCATTTT. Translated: CASSLDGTGPQPQHF.

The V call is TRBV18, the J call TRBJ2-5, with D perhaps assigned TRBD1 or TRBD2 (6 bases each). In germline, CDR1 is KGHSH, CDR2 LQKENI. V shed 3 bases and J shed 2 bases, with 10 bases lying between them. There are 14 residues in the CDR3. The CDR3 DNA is TGTGCCAGCTCACCTAGGGGGACTCAAGAGACCCAGTACTTC. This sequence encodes CASSPRGTQETQYF.

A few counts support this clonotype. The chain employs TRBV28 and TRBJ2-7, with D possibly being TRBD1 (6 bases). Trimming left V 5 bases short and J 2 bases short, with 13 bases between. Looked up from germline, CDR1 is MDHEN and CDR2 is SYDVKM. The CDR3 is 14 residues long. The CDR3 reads CASSIAGQTYEQYF. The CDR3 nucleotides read TGTGCCAGCAGTATCGCCGGACAGACCTACGAGCAGTACTTC. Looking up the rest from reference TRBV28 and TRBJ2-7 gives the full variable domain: DVKVTQSSRYLVKRTGEKVFLECVQDMDHENMFWYRQDPGLGLRLIYFSYDVKMKEKGDIPEGYSVSREKKERFSLILESASTNQTSMYLCASSIAGQTYEQYFGPGTRLTVT.

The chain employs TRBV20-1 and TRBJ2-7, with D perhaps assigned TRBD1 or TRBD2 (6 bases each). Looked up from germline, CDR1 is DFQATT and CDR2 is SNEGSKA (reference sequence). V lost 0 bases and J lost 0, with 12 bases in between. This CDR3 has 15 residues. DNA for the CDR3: TGCAGTGCTAGAGATATCGCGGGACACTCCTACGAGCAGTACTTC. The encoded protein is CSARDIAGHSYEQYF.

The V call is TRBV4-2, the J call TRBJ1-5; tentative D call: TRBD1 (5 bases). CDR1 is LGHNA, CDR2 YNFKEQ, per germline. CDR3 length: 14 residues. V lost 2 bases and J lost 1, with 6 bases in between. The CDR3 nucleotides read TGTGCCAGCAGCCAATCAGGGAGCAATCAGCCCCAGCATTTT. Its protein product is CASSQSGSNQPQHF.

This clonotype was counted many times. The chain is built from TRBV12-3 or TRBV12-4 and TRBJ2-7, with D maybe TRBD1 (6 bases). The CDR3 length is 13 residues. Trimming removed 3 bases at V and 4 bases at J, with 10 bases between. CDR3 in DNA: TGTGCCAGCAGTTTTCAGGGGAAGTACGAGCAGTACTTC. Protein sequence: CASSFQGKYEQYF.

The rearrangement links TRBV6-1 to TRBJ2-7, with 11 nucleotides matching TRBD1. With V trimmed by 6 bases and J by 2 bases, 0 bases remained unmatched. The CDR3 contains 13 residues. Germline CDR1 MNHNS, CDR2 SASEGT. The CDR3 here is CASRGQGAYEQYF. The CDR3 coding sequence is TGTGCCAGCAGGGGACAGGGGGCCTACGAGCAGTACTTC.

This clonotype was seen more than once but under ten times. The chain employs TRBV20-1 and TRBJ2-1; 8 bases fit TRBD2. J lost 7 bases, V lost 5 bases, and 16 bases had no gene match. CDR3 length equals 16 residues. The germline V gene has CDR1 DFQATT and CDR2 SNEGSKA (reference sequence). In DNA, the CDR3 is TGCAGTGCTGACCAACCAGCGGGAGTGTTTGGGAATGAGCAGTTCTTC. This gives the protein CSADQPAGVFGNEQFF.

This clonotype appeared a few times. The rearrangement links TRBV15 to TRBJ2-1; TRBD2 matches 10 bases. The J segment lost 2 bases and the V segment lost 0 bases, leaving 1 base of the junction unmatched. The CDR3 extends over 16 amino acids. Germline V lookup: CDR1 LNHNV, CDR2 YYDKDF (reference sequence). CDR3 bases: TGTGCCACCAGCAGAGATACTAGCGGGGCCTACAATGAGCAGTTCTTC. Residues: CATSRDTSGAYNEQFF.

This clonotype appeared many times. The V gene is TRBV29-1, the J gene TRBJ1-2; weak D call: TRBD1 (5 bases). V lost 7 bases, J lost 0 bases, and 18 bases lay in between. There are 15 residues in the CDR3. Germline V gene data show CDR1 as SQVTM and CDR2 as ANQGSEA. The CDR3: CSALHPDRSNYGYTF. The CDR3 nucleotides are TGCAGCGCCCTACACCCAGACAGATCTAACTATGGCTACACCTTC.

The CDR3: CASSLAAGASYNEQFF. The CDR3 DNA reads as TGCGCCAGCAGCTTGGCAGCCGGGGCCTCCTACAATGAGCAGTTCTTC. The chain joins TRBV5-1 to TRBJ2-1; D is possibly TRBD1 or TRBD2 (5 bases each). The CDR3 totals 16 residues. Germline CDR1 SGHRS, CDR2 YFSETQ. With 0 bases removed from V and 0 bases from J, the gap between germline ends came to 10 bases.

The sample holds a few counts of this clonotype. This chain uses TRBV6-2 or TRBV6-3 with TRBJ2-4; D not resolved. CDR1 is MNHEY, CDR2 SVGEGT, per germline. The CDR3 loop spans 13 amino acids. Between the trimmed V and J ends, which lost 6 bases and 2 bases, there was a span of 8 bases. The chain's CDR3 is CASSLVPKNIQYF. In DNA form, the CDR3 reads TGTGCCAGCAGCTTGGTTCCCAAAAACATTCAGTACTTC.

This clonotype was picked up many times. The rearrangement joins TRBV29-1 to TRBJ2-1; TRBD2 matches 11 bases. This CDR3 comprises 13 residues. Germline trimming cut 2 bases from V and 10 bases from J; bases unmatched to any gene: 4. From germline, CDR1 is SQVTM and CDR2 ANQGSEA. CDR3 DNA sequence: TGCAGCGTTGAAACTAGCGGGAGTGGCGAGCAGTTCTTC. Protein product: CSVETSGSGEQFF.

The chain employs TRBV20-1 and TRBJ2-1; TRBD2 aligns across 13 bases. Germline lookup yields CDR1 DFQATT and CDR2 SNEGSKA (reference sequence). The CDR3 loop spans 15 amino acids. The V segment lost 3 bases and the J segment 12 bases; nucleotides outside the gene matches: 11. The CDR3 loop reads CSARRQGLAGIGQFF. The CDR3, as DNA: TGCAGTGCTAGGAGACAGGGACTAGCGGGAATTGGGCAGTTCTTC.

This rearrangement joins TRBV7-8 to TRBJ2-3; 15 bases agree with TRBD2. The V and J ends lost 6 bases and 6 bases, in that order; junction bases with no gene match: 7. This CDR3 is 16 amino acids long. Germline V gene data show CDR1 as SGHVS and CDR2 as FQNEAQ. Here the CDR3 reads CASSDRGTSGGDTQYF. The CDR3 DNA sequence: TGTGCCAGCAGTGACCGCGGGACTAGCGGGGGGGATACGCAGTATTTT.

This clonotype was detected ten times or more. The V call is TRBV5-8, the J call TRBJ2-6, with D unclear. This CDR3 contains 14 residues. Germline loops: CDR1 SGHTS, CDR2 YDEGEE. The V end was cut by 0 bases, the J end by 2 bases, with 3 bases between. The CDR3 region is CASSLGPGANVLTF. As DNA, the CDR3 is TGTGCCAGCAGCTTGGGTCCTGGGGCCAACGTCCTGACTTTC.

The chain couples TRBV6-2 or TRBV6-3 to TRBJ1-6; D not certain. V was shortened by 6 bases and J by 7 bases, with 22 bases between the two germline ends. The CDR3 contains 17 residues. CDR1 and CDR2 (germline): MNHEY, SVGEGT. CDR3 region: CASSTIARVVGNSPLHF. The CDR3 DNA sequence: TGTGCCAGCAGCACCATCGCGCGAGTTGTGGGCAATTCACCCCTCCACTTT.

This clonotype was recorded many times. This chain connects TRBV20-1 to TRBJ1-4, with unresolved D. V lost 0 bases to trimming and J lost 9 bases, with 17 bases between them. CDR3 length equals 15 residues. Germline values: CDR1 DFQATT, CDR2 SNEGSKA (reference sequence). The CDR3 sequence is CSARDFKIGSQKLFF. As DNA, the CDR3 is TGCAGTGCTAGAGATTTTAAGATCGGATCCCAAAAACTGTTTTTT.

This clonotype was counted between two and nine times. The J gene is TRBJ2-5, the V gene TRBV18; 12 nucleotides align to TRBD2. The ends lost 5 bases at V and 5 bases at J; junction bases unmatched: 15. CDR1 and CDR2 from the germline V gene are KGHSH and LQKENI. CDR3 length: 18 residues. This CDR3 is CASSSRTSGVSREETQYF. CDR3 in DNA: TGTGCCAGCTCATCCAGGACTAGCGGGGTTTCAAGGGAGGAGACCCAGTACTTC.